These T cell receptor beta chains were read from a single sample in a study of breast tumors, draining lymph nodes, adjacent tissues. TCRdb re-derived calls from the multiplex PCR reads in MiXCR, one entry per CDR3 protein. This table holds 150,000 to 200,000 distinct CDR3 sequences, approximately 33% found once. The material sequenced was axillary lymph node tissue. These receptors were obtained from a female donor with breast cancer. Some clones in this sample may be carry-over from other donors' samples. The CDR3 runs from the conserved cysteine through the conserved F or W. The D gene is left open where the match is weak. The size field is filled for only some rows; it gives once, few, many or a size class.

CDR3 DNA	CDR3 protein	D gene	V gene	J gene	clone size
TGTGCCAGCAGGAGGACAGGGCTAGGGGAAAAACTGTTTTTT	CASRRTGLGEKLFF	TRBD1	TRBV3-1	TRBJ1-4	many
TGTGCCAGCAGTTACATTCAGGGGAACTATGGCTACACCTTC	CASSYIQGNYGYTF	-	TRBV6-2/TRBV6-3	TRBJ1-2	few
TGTGCCATCAGTGAGTCGCGTCAGGGATATGAGCAGTTCTTC	CAISESRQGYEQFF	-	TRBV10-3	TRBJ2-1	many
TGTGCCAGCAGCTTGGTGGGCTCATCTCTCCTCCAAGAGACCCAGTACTTC	CASSLVGSSLLQETQYF	-	TRBV7-9	TRBJ2-5	many
TGTGCCAGTAACGTGGGCCTAGGTTGGGAGACCCAGTACTTC	CASNVGLGWETQYF	-	TRBV19	TRBJ2-5	many
TGTGCCAGCACCCCCGCGGGGAGTAATCAGCCCCAGCATTTT	CASTPAGSNQPQHF	-	TRBV6-5	TRBJ1-5	-
TGTGCCAGCAGTTACCCCCCAGCGGGAGATACAGATACGCAGTATTTT	CASSYPPAGDTDTQYF	TRBD2	TRBV6-6	TRBJ2-3	-
TGTTCCAGCAGTTCACAGGACCCCTATGGCTACACCTTC	CSSSSQDPYGYTF	-	TRBV5-7	TRBJ1-2	-
TGCAGTGCTAGGATCTGGGGAACTGAAGCTTTCTTT	CSARIWGTEAFF	-	TRBV20-1	TRBJ1-1	-
TGTGCCAGCAGCGTGGACCTGAGCTCCTACAATGAGCAGTTCTTC	CASSVDLSSYNEQFF	-	TRBV7-6	TRBJ2-1	many